Following are 18 T cell receptor beta chains from one sample sequenced in a study of cytomegalovirus exposure and HLA in healthy donors. Use of 60 Vbeta and 13 Jbeta primers characterized the PCR. Generated by immunoSEQ multiplex PCR, the TCRdb table keeps only in-frame clones and is missing some. The table includes 85,000 to 130,000 clones, 10% detected once. The sequenced sample was PBMCs. These receptors all come from a man aged 35 to 55 in good health and CMV-seropositive.

This chain uses TRBV7-3 with TRBJ1-5; D unresolved. The CDR3 extends over 15 amino acids. Germline CDR1 and CDR2: SGHTA and FQGTGA. Trimming took 5 bases from V and 4 from J, leaving 15 bases between them. CDR3 sequence reads: CASSPSGERNQPQHF. The CDR3, as DNA: TGTGCCAGCAGCCCCTCTGGGGAGAGGAATCAGCCCCAGCATTTT.

J is TRBJ2-5 and V is TRBV13, with TRBD1 as a possible D gene (5 bases). TRBJ2-7 matches the DNA end more closely, so the J call is doubtful. Germline V gives CDR1 PRHDT, CDR2 FYEKMQ (reference sequence). The CDR3 covers 11 residues. CDR3 in amino acids: CATQGLDEQYF. In DNA, the CDR3 is TGTGCCACCCAGGGTCTCGACGAGCAGTACTTC.

J is TRBJ2-3 and V is TRBV5-4; TRBD1 aligns across 7 bases. The CDR3 has 15 residues. Germline CDR1 is SGHNT and CDR2 is YYREEE (reference sequence). V dropped 6 bases and J dropped 4; count of bases not matched to a gene: 11. The CDR3 DNA reads as TGTGCCAGCAACCCGACAGGGCCTGGTTCAGATACGCAGTATTTT. It specifies CASNPTGPGSDTQYF.

The V call is TRBV28, the J call TRBJ2-3, with D possibly being TRBD2 (5 bases). Trimming stripped 3 bases from V and 4 bases from J, with 14 bases between. The CDR3 has 15 amino acids. Per germline, CDR1 MDHEN and CDR2 SYDVKM. CDR3 nucleotides: TGTGCCAGCAGTTTCAGAGGGTACCAGGCAGATACGCAGTATTTT. Residues: CASSFRGYQADTQYF.

This clone has a handful of counts. Mismatch with germline at one junction end may stem from a read error. V gene TRBV19 combines with J gene TRBJ1-5; D perhaps matches TRBD1 (5 bases). The length of the CDR3 is 15 residues. Germline CDR1 LNHDA, CDR2 SQIVND (reference sequence). The CDR3 here is CASNQGTYSSQPQHF. DNA for the CDR3: TGTGCCAGTAATCAGGGCACGTATAGCAGTCAGCCCCAGCATTTT.

This chain links TRBV7-2 with TRBJ1-1, with TRBD1 matching over 7 bases. Germline CDR1 and CDR2: SGHTA and FQGNSA. The CDR3 spans 16 residues. The V segment lost 0 bases and the J segment 4 bases; nucleotides outside the gene matches: 8. The CDR3 region has the DNA TGTGCCAGCAGCTTAGCAGGGGGCGCGTATAGCACTGAAGCTTTCTTT. It codes for CASSLAGGAYSTEAFF. Full variable domain (rest looked up from reference TRBV7-2 and TRBJ1-1): GAGVSQSPSNKVTEKGKDVELRCDPISGHTALYWYRQSLGQGLEFLIYFQGNSAPDKSGLPSDRFSAERTGGSVSTLTIQRTQQEDSAVYLCASSLAGGAYSTEAFFGQGTRLTVV.

This clone was found a few times. The genes are TRBV6-4 and TRBJ2-3, with TRBD2 matching 12 bases. CDR1 and CDR2 (germline): MRHNA, SNTAGT. With V trimmed by 5 bases and J by 4 bases, 4 bases remained unmatched. The CDR3 spans 15 residues. For the CDR3, the DNA is TGTGCCAGCAGTTGGCTAGCGGGAGGGGCAGATACGCAGTATTTT. It yields the protein CASSWLAGGADTQYF.

The genes are TRBV19 and TRBJ2-5, with 12 bases fitting TRBD2. The CDR3 loop spans 19 amino acids. V shed 6 bases, J shed 10 bases, and the junction held 24 bases outside the gene matches. The germline V gene has CDR1 LNHDA and CDR2 SQIVND (reference sequence). CDR3 residues: CASSMDRGETSGSLVDQYF. CDR3 sequence (DNA): TGTGCCAGTAGCATGGACAGGGGTGAGACTAGCGGGAGTCTGGTCGACCAGTACTTC.

The chain employs TRBV7-6 and TRBJ2-2, with a tentative D call TRBD2 (5 bases). This CDR3 contains 16 residues. Germline CDR1 reads SGHVS; CDR2 reads FNYEAQ. Trimming shortened V by 0 bases and J by 4 bases, and 12 bases separated the two germline ends. This chain's CDR3 is CASSLAARASTGELFF. CDR3 nucleotides: TGTGCCAGCAGCTTAGCAGCGCGGGCGAGCACCGGGGAGCTGTTTTTT.

This clone was picked up a small number of times. The chain couples TRBV7-8 to TRBJ1-3; TRBD1 agrees at 7 bases. The CDR3 is 15 residues long. From germline, CDR1 is SGHVS and CDR2 FQNEAQ. The ends lost 5 bases at V and 0 bases at J; junction bases unmatched: 4. The CDR3 loop reads CASSGGTVSGNTIYF. The CDR3 coding sequence is TGTGCCAGCAGCGGCGGGACAGTCTCTGGAAACACCATATATTTT.

This chain connects TRBV6-5 to TRBJ2-7, with 7 bases aligning to TRBD1. From germline, CDR1 is MNHEY and CDR2 SVGAGI. V dropped 9 bases and J dropped 2; count of bases not matched to a gene: 7. The CDR3 is made up of 13 amino acids. The CDR3 here is CARGRGQTYEQYF. CDR3 nucleotides: TGTGCCAGGGGTCGGGGACAGACCTACGAGCAGTACTTC.

This clone was seen repeatedly, ten times or more. The rearrangement uses TRBV6-5 and TRBJ2-7, with a weak D call TRBD1 (7 bases). Deletions cut 10 bases from V and 2 bases from J, with 15 bases between. The germline V gene encodes CDR1 MNHEY and CDR2 SVGAGI. The CDR3 runs 13 residues. The CDR3 protein is CAIIRGTAYEQYF. CDR3 bases: TGTGCCATCATCCGCGGGACAGCCTACGAGCAGTACTTC.

The chain carries TRBV27 and TRBJ1-3; possibly TRBD1 for D (6 bases). CDR3 size: 15 residues. Between the trimmed V and J ends, which lost 5 bases and 0 bases, there was a span of 11 bases. The germline CDR1 and CDR2 sequences are MNHEY and SMNVEV (reference sequence). The CDR3 region is CASSEGQSSGNTIYF. The CDR3 coding sequence is TGTGCCAGCAGTGAGGGACAAAGCTCTGGAAACACCATATATTTT.

This clone has only a few counts. The chain links TRBV10-3 to TRBJ2-7; 10 bases line up with TRBD1. V shed 6 bases and J 4 bases; nucleotides not matched to a gene: 9. The CDR3 runs 15 residues. CDR1 is ENHRY, CDR2 SYGVKD, per germline. CDR3: CAISPTGQGRYEQYF. The CDR3 DNA follows: TGTGCCATCAGCCCCACGGGACAGGGGAGGTACGAGCAGTACTTC.

In its sample, this clone was seen a few times. This sequence joins TRBV7-6 and TRBJ2-3; the match to TRBD2 covers 7 bases. The junction had 6 bases not matched to a gene; V was cut back by 5 bases and J by 4 bases. The V gene's germline CDR1 is SGHVS and CDR2 FNYEAQ. The CDR3 extends over 14 amino acids. The CDR3 here is CASSHRLASDTQYF. DNA for the CDR3: TGTGCCAGCAGCCACCGACTAGCATCAGATACGCAGTATTTT.

This chain uses TRBV6-1 with TRBJ2-7, with D possibly being TRBD2 (6 bases). The germline CDR1 and CDR2 sequences are MNHNS and SASEGT. The CDR3 has 15 residues. The ends were cut back, 2 bases at V and 4 bases at J, with 15 bases in the middle. In DNA, the CDR3 is TGTGCCAGCAGTGAACGGGACGGGAGTGTATACGAGCAGTACTTC. Amino acid sequence: CASSERDGSVYEQYF.

This clone was detected only a few times. Distinct nucleotide sequences in the sample also encode this CDR3. This chain links TRBV6-6 with TRBJ1-1, with D tentatively TRBD1 (6 bases). The CDR3 has 15 residues. Germline-derived CDR1 and CDR2 are MNHNY and SVGAGI (reference sequence). V gave up 0 bases and J gave up 3 bases, with 11 bases separating them. The CDR3 protein is CASSYSIQGDTEAFF. The CDR3 coding sequence is TGTGCCAGCAGTTACTCTATACAGGGAGACACTGAAGCTTTCTTT.

In its sample, this clone was seen a few times. The chain uses TRBV6-1 and TRBJ2-5; maybe TRBD1 (5 bases). Trimming removed 8 bases from V and 5 bases from J, with 9 bases in between. Germline V gives CDR1 MNHNS, CDR2 SASEGT. The CDR3 has 11 residues. The CDR3 spells CASPKGETQYF. The CDR3 DNA reads as TGTGCCAGCCCGAAGGGGGAGACCCAGTACTTC.